This entry is about one T cell receptor beta chain. TCRdb's copy holds only in-frame clones and misses some; the assay was immunoSEQ multiplex PCR. The sample lists 70,000 or so clones, about 90% occurring once. These data originate in a study of control samples from healthy donors and cancer patients. The ends lost 4 bases at V and 5 bases at J; junction bases unmatched: 6. There are 15 residues in the CDR3. Germline CDR1 and CDR2: SGHDT and YYEEEE. The chain employs TRBV5-6 and TRBJ2-3; TRBD1 matches 11 bases. The clonotype was recovered from a man in his sixties with lung cancer. What was sequenced was PBMCs. In DNA, the CDR3 is TGTGCCAGCAGCGCGGACAGGGGGCAAAAAGATACGCAGTATTTT. As protein: CASSADRGQKDTQYF.